Following are 13 T cell receptor beta chains from one sample sequenced in a study of shared clonotypes between healthy human individuals. Libraries were prepared by immunoSEQ multiplex PCR; TCRdb keeps only in-frame clonotypes and omits some of them. The sample includes approximately 2.3 million clones, 90% to 95% of them seen just once. The specimen sequenced was naive CD4+ T cells from PBMCs. As to subset: CD45RA+ positively selected. These receptors came from a man aged 18 to 30 in good health. Some clones in this sample may be carry-over from other donors' samples.

This clone was counted a single time. The genes are TRBV19 and TRBJ1-2; D is uncertain. The CDR3 runs 17 residues. The V and J ends lost 7 bases and 0 bases respectively, with 21 bases between them. CDR1 is LNHDA, CDR2 SQIVND, per germline (reference sequence). The CDR3 loop reads CASNPRLGGLANYGYTF. CDR3 DNA: TGTGCCAGTAACCCCCGTCTAGGAGGATTAGCTAACTATGGCTACACCTTC.

As concerns this clone: Within the sample, other DNA sequences also encode this same CDR3. This chain connects TRBV29-1 to TRBJ1-1; TRBD1 aligns across 7 bases. The germline CDR1 and CDR2 sequences are SQVTM and ANQGSEA. Trimming took 6 bases from V and 0 from J; bases not matched to a gene: 1. The CDR3 loop spans 12 amino acids. CDR3 in amino acids: CSVGQVNTEAFF. CDR3 DNA sequence: TGCAGCGTAGGACAGGTGAACACTGAAGCTTTCTTT.

The chain joins TRBV6-5 to TRBJ1-5, with 7 bases that match TRBD1. After removal of 4 bases from V and 5 bases from J, the junction contained 11 bases not matched to a gene. Per germline, CDR1 MNHEY and CDR2 SVGAGI. CDR3 length: 16 amino acids. The CDR3 DNA reads TGTGCCAGCAGTTCCCGGGACAGAACCCCCTATCAGCCCCAGCATTTT. Encoded protein: CASSSRDRTPYQPQHF.

The CDR3 nucleotides are TGTGCCAGCAGTTCCCTGACTAGCGGCACCCCCTCTGGGGCCAACGTCCTGACTTTC. It translates to CASSSLTSGTPSGANVLTF. The V call is TRBV28, the J call TRBJ2-6; TRBD2 aligns across 9 bases. The germline V gene has CDR1 MDHEN and CDR2 SYDVKM. The ends lost 4 bases at V and 0 bases at J; junction bases unmatched: 10. The CDR3 covers 19 residues.

The J gene is TRBJ2-7, the V gene TRBV28; 7 bases are a match to TRBD1. This CDR3 has 14 amino acids. Germline V gives CDR1 MDHEN, CDR2 SYDVKM. The trim removed 7 bases at V and 5 bases at J, leaving 11 bases unmatched. CDR3 residues: CASNRGQVDHEQYF. CDR3 nucleotide sequence: TGTGCCAGCAACCGTGGACAGGTTGACCACGAGCAGTACTTC.

Points on this clone: Distinct nucleotide sequences in the sample also encode this CDR3. The rearrangement links TRBV2 to TRBJ2-2, with D tentatively TRBD2 (5 bases). Germline V gives CDR1 SNHLY, CDR2 FYNNEI. Trimming took off 2 bases at V and 2 bases at J, with 6 bases between the two ends. The CDR3 extends over 14 amino acids. DNA of the CDR3: TGTGCCAGCAGTGAACTAGCAAACACCGGGGAGCTGTTTTTT. As protein: CASSELANTGELFF.

Only one count was recorded for this clone. The chain is built from TRBV29-1 and TRBJ2-7; D call uncertain. V lost 4 bases and J 0 bases, leaving 13 bases between the germline ends. The germline V gene encodes CDR1 SQVTM and CDR2 ANQGSEA. This CDR3 is built from 14 residues. The CDR3 reads CSVAPGVSSYEQYF. The CDR3 DNA follows: TGCAGCGTTGCCCCAGGCGTCAGCTCCTACGAGCAGTACTTC.

Turning to this clone: Other nucleotide sequences from this sample produce the same CDR3. The CDR3 region has the DNA TGTGCCAGCAGCTTACGGGGACAGGGGTACAATGAGCAGTTCTTC. Its translation is CASSLRGQGYNEQFF. The chain employs TRBV7-3 and TRBJ2-1; 10 bases agree with TRBD1. The CDR3 is 15 amino acids. Trimming cost V 2 bases and J 4 bases; bases outside gene matches: 2. CDR1 SGHTA and CDR2 FQGTGA come from the germline V gene.

About this clone itself: Other DNA sequences in the sample encode the same CDR3. This chain links TRBV7-9 with TRBJ1-1, with a tentative D call TRBD1 (5 bases). The germline CDR1 and CDR2 sequences are SEHNR and FQNEAQ (reference sequence). V lost 5 bases to trimming and J lost 3 bases, with 10 bases between them. The CDR3 length is 13 residues. Here the CDR3 reads CASSLETDTEAFF. CDR3 sequence (DNA): TGTGCCAGCAGCCTCGAGACAGACACTGAAGCTTTCTTT.

The CDR3: CATTPSPSPWEQYF. As DNA, the CDR3 is TGTGCCACCACCCCCTCGCCCAGCCCATGGGAGCAGTACTTC. This sequence joins TRBV18 and TRBJ2-7; D remains ambiguous. This CDR3 contains 14 residues. Germline V gene lookup returns CDR1 KGHSH and CDR2 LQKENI. Deletions cut 10 bases from V and 7 bases from J, with 23 bases between.

The V and J genes are TRBV7-9 and TRBJ1-5, with D possibly matching TRBD1 (5 bases). Germline V gene lookup returns CDR1 SEHNR and CDR2 FQNEAQ (reference sequence). V lost 9 bases, J lost 3 bases, and 18 bases lay in between. CDR3 length: 15 residues. The CDR3 spells CASNRFLLNNQPQHF. Written as DNA, the CDR3 is TGTGCCAGTAACAGGTTCCTTCTCAACAATCAGCCCCAGCATTTT. The variable domain in full, completed from reference TRBV7-9 and TRBJ1-5, reads DTGVSQNPRHKITKRGQNVTFRCDPISEHNRLYWYRQTLGQGPEFLTYFQNEAQLEKSRLLSDRFSAERPKGSFSTLEIQRTEQGDSAMYLCASNRFLLNNQPQHFGDGTRLSIL.

This clone was observed a few times. The J gene is TRBJ1-2, the V gene TRBV7-2, with TRBD1 identical over 11 bases. CDR3 size: 14 residues. Germline trimming cut 4 bases from V and 7 bases from J; bases unmatched to any gene: 5. From germline, CDR1 is SGHTA and CDR2 FQGNSA. CDR3 residues: CASSSDGTGGGYTF. CDR3 bases: TGTGCCAGCAGCTCCGACGGGACAGGGGGTGGCTACACCTTC.

In regard to this clone: This sequence may be a read error, since a much larger clone differs from it by one base. This rearrangement joins TRBV11-2 to TRBJ1-1; tentative D call: TRBD1 (5 bases). From germline, CDR1 is SGHAT and CDR2 FQNNGV. The CDR3 sequence is 13 residues long. The V end lost 3 bases, the J end lost 0 bases, and 5 bases lay between the germline ends. The CDR3 coding sequence is TGTGCCAGCAGCTTGACAGTGAACACTGAAGCTTTCTTT. It encodes CASSLTVNTEAFF. The whole variable domain, remainder taken from reference TRBV11-2 and TRBJ1-1, is EAGVAQSPRYKIIEKRQSVAFWCNPISGHATLYWYQQILGQGPKLLIQFQNNGVVDDSQLPKDRFSAERLKGVDSTLKIQPAKLEDSAVYLCASSLTVNTEAFFGQGTRLTVV.